This TCR beta chain derives from a study of blood T cell repertoires in COVID-19 (dated by TCRdb to the early 2020s). Notes on the research overall: Samples from collaborators originated in the United States, Italy and Spain and spanned both the acute and convalescent phases of COVID-19. The material from the prospective study consisted of cDNA or gDNA derived from T cells, B-cell-depleted T cells, or PBMCs. Deeply sampled blood TCRbeta repertoires from subjects exposed to, actively infected with, or recovered from COVID-19 were included in the dataset. The repertoires were released in a freely available public database meant as a resource for research on the immune response to SARS-CoV-2. Samples came from the ongoing ImmuneRACE study (first 160 participants) plus 1,254 subjects from 6 global collaborators. Nearly every sample came with metadata listing a de-identified subject ID, COVID-19 status, age in years and sex. HLA class I and class II types, where available, came from metadata supplied by the sample provider rather than from assay-based typing. Broader findings and caveats from the paper: The quantity of clinical and demographic metadata differed by source and by participant and was supplied without curation.

To note about this clone: The clone's antigen remains unknown. No much larger clonotype is one base removed from it; base qualities were not supplied.

As encoded in the germline V gene, CDR1 is SGHTA while CDR2 is FQGNSA. V and J lose 3 bases and 4 bases, and a span of 7 bases separates them. The CDR3 spans 13 residues, from the cysteine through the phenylalanine. The sequence is cut down to CDR3 DNA, 39 bases in frame from base 1. TCRbeta CDR3 regions were amplified from genomic DNA using the immunoSEQ Assay, a bias-controlled multiplex PCR. Concerning the study's data processing: The number of nucleated cells in each sample was estimated from the amplification of reference gene primers within the assay. To quantify the absolute abundance of each unique TCRbeta CDR3 rearrangement, sequence reads were collapsed and filtered. For each sample, productive Simpson clonality was calculated as the square root of Simpson's diversity index across productive rearrangements. Sourced from immuneACCESS, this table was stored by TCRdb with only in-frame sequences that have V and J called. A share of the clones is absent; for the studies checked, an unresolved V gene accounts for under half, and the remainder has no known explanation. That table is the source of V, J and clone size, and D and trimming were worked out from the DNA. The table for this sample lists 470,000 or so clones; 75% to 90% of them were counted only once. Of the sample, roughly 3.2% is held by the ten largest clones.

Each collaborating institution followed its own protocols to collect whole blood in K2EDTA tubes. For TCRbeta analysis, collaborators shipped samples as frozen whole blood, isolated PBMCs, or DNA extracted from either of those sample types. Sequenced sample: peripheral blood. The receptor chain draws on TRBV7-2 and TRBJ1-5; the D gene cannot be resolved reliably. This sequence was found in a human donor in a cohort sampled during active COVID-19. Here is the DNA: TGTGCCAGCAGCTTTGGCCCGAATCAGCCCCAGCATTTT. It is translated as CASSFGPNQPQHF.